A selection of T cell receptor beta chains follows, all from one sample in a study of cytomegalovirus exposure and HLA in healthy donors. Profiling relied on immunoSEQ multiplex PCR, and the TCRdb table lists in-frame clones only, not all of them. The sample holds some 120,000 clones; about 11% are singletons and the top ten take 4.5% to 5%. The sample comprised PBMCs. These receptors all stem from a young woman in good health and CMV-seropositive. Each CDR3 is given with its conserved first and last residue. Fields, in order: V gene, clone size, J gene, D gene, CDR3 length, CDR3 DNA, CDR3 protein. D genes are given only for firm matches. Part of the rows lack a size; the others show once, few, many or a class for expanded clones.

v_gene: TRBV25-1; abundance: few; j_gene: TRBJ1-4; d_gene: .; len: 15; CDR3nt: TGTGCCAGTTCCAAACCAGACAGCCTCAATGAAAAACTGTTTTTT; CDR3aa: CASSKPDSLNEKLFF
v_gene: TRBV28; abundance: once; j_gene: TRBJ1-2; d_gene: .; len: 16; CDR3nt: TGTGCCAGCAGTTTCGGAGTCCCCTCCTCTAACTATGGCTACACCTTC; CDR3aa: CASSFGVPSSNYGYTF
v_gene: TRBV9; abundance: few; j_gene: TRBJ1-1; d_gene: TRBD1; len: 15; CDR3nt: TGTGCCAGCAGTCCTACAGGGGCCCCATACGCTGAAGCTTTCTTT; CDR3aa: CASSPTGAPYAEAFF
v_gene: TRBV5-4; abundance: .; j_gene: TRBJ2-7; d_gene: TRBD1; len: 16; CDR3nt: TGTGCCAGCAGCCCCGACGGACAGGGGCGTCGTTACGAGCAGTACTTC; CDR3aa: CASSPDGQGRRYEQYF
v_gene: TRBV5-1; abundance: few; j_gene: TRBJ1-3; d_gene: .; len: 16; CDR3nt: TGCGCCAGCAGCTTGGAGCAGGGGCTATCTGGAAACACCATATATTTT; CDR3aa: CASSLEQGLSGNTIYF
v_gene: TRBV11-3; abundance: .; j_gene: TRBJ2-7; d_gene: TRBD1; len: 16; CDR3nt: TGTGCCAGCAGCTTTCGGACAGGGCCAAAAGACTACGAGCAGTACTTC; CDR3aa: CASSFRTGPKDYEQYF
v_gene: TRBV5-1; abundance: .; j_gene: TRBJ2-1; d_gene: TRBD2; len: 16; CDR3nt: TGCGCCAGCAGCTTTTCCAGCGGGGAGGGGTACAATGAGCAGTTCTTC; CDR3aa: CASSFSSGEGYNEQFF
v_gene: TRBV30; abundance: few; j_gene: TRBJ1-3; d_gene: .; len: 15; CDR3nt: TGTGCCTGCCAAACGGGGGGATACTCTGGAAACACCATATATTTT; CDR3aa: CACQTGGYSGNTIYF
v_gene: TRBV28; abundance: few; j_gene: TRBJ2-7; d_gene: TRBD2; len: 15; CDR3nt: TGTGCCAGCAGTTTTTGGTCTAGCGGGCTCTACGAGCAGTACTTC; CDR3aa: CASSFWSSGLYEQYF
v_gene: TRBV9; abundance: few; j_gene: TRBJ2-6; d_gene: .; len: 18; CDR3nt: TGTGCCAGCAGCGGGCACAGGGCTCCCCTCTCTGGGGCCAACGTCCTGACTTTC; CDR3aa: CASSGHRAPLSGANVLTF
v_gene: TRBV18; abundance: .; j_gene: TRBJ2-7; d_gene: .; len: 16; CDR3nt: TGTGCCAGCTCACCACCGACGGGAGCGATCACCTACGAGCAGTACTTC; CDR3aa: CASSPPTGAITYEQYF
v_gene: TRBV2; abundance: few; j_gene: TRBJ1-1; d_gene: .; len: 13; CDR3nt: TGTGCCAGCAAGGAAGGGCCGGGGGCTGAAGCTTTCTTT; CDR3aa: CASKEGPGAEAFF
v_gene: TRBV7-6; abundance: few; j_gene: TRBJ1-1; d_gene: TRBD1; len: 16; CDR3nt: TGTGCCAGCAGCCTGGACAGGGAGGGGAGGGACACTGAAGCTTTCTTT; CDR3aa: CASSLDREGRDTEAFF
v_gene: TRBV7-6; abundance: once; j_gene: TRBJ2-1; d_gene: .; len: 13; CDR3nt: TGTGCCAGCAGCGCCCGGGACTACAATGAGCAGTTCTTC; CDR3aa: CASSARDYNEQFF
v_gene: TRBV10-3; abundance: few; j_gene: TRBJ2-3; d_gene: TRBD2; len: 15; CDR3nt: TGTGCCACGGAAACCGGGACTAGCGGGAGGGGATCGCAGTATTTT; CDR3aa: CATETGTSGRGSQYF
v_gene: TRBV7-2; abundance: few; j_gene: TRBJ2-3; d_gene: TRBD1; len: 17; CDR3nt: TGTGCCAGCAGCCACACAGGGGGGTCGTATAGCACAGATACGCAGTATTTT; CDR3aa: CASSHTGGSYSTDTQYF
v_gene: TRBV19; abundance: few; j_gene: TRBJ1-2; d_gene: .; len: 14; CDR3nt: TGTGCCAGTAGTATAATCGGAGCTAACTATGGCTACACCTTC; CDR3aa: CASSIIGANYGYTF
v_gene: TRBV4-1; abundance: .; j_gene: TRBJ2-5; d_gene: .; len: 15; CDR3nt: TGCGCCAGCAGCCAAGATGGGTCGGGGAGTGAGACCCAGTACTTC; CDR3aa: CASSQDGSGSETQYF
v_gene: TRBV29-1; abundance: .; j_gene: TRBJ2-5; d_gene: .; len: 15; CDR3nt: TGCAGCGTCCTACCGACTATCCCCAGTGGAGAGACCCAGTACTTC; CDR3aa: CSVLPTIPSGETQYF
v_gene: TRBV5-1; abundance: .; j_gene: TRBJ2-2; d_gene: TRBD2; len: 15; CDR3nt: TGCGCCAGCAGCTTTCTAGCGGGATTGCAAGGGGAGCTGTTTTTT; CDR3aa: CASSFLAGLQGELFF
v_gene: TRBV29-1; abundance: .; j_gene: TRBJ2-7; d_gene: TRBD1; len: 14; CDR3nt: TGCAGCGTAGCAACCGGGACAGGGATTTACGAGCAGTACTTC; CDR3aa: CSVATGTGIYEQYF
v_gene: TRBV18; abundance: .; j_gene: TRBJ2-2; d_gene: .; len: 15; CDR3nt: TGTGCCAGCTCACCAATACAGAGTAACACCGGGGAGCTGTTTTTT; CDR3aa: CASSPIQSNTGELFF
v_gene: TRBV14; abundance: once; j_gene: TRBJ1-4; d_gene: TRBD1; len: 15; CDR3nt: TGTGCCAGCAGCCCGCGGACAGGGAAAGGGGAAAAACTGTTTTTT; CDR3aa: CASSPRTGKGEKLFF
v_gene: TRBV2; abundance: .; j_gene: TRBJ1-1; d_gene: TRBD1; len: 13; CDR3nt: TGTGCCAGCCAGGGGACAGGGGGCCCTGAAGCTTTCTTT; CDR3aa: CASQGTGGPEAFF
v_gene: TRBV6-5; abundance: few; j_gene: TRBJ1-2; d_gene: TRBD1; len: 15; CDR3nt: TGTGCCAGCAGTTACTACACGACAGGGAGCTATGGCTACACCTTC; CDR3aa: CASSYYTTGSYGYTF
v_gene: TRBV11-1; abundance: few; j_gene: TRBJ2-7; d_gene: TRBD2; len: 15; CDR3nt: TGTGCCAGCAGCCCCCAGGTAGCGGGGGTCGCGGAGCAGTACTTC; CDR3aa: CASSPQVAGVAEQYF
v_gene: TRBV2; abundance: many; j_gene: TRBJ1-4; d_gene: .; len: 13; CDR3nt: TGTGCCAGCGGGGGGGTCGCTGTTGAAAAACTGTTTTTT; CDR3aa: CASGGVAVEKLFF
v_gene: TRBV10-1; abundance: .; j_gene: TRBJ2-1; d_gene: .; len: 14; CDR3nt: TGCGCCAGCAGTGGTACTACCATTGGCGGTGAGCAGTTCTTC; CDR3aa: CASSGTTIGGEQFF
v_gene: TRBV6-8; abundance: .; j_gene: TRBJ2-2; d_gene: TRBD1; len: 18; CDR3nt: TGTGCCAGCAGTTACACCCTGGCGGGACAGGTGAACACCGGGGAGCTGTTTTTT; CDR3aa: CASSYTLAGQVNTGELFF